This T cell receptor beta chain was captured by sequencing in a study of blood T cell repertoires in COVID-19. Study-wide background: Sites across the United States, Italy and Spain contributed samples from acute and convalescent COVID-19. The analysed material was cDNA or gDNA that came from T cells, B-cell-depleted T cells, or PBMCs.

This CDR3 comprises 13 residues. CDR1 is SGHTA and CDR2 is FQGTGA in the germline V gene. V lost 2 bases to trimming and J lost 6 bases, with 11 bases between them. Under the authors' procedure: The assay estimated nucleated cells by amplifying reference gene primers. TCRdb's table, derived via immunoSEQ multiplex PCR, lists solely in-frame clones and lacks some. That table is the source of V, J and clone size, and D and trimming were worked out from the DNA. This repertoire shows about 120,000 clones, 80% found once; its top ten account for 20% to 25%. The chain has TRBV7-3 and TRBJ2-7; D gene uncertain. Sequencing input: peripheral blood. The sequence derives from a human donor in a cohort sampled during active COVID-19. Written as DNA, the CDR3 is TGTGCCAGCAGCTTAGTTCTAAGTTCCGAGCAGTACTTC. It codes for CASSLVLSSEQYF.